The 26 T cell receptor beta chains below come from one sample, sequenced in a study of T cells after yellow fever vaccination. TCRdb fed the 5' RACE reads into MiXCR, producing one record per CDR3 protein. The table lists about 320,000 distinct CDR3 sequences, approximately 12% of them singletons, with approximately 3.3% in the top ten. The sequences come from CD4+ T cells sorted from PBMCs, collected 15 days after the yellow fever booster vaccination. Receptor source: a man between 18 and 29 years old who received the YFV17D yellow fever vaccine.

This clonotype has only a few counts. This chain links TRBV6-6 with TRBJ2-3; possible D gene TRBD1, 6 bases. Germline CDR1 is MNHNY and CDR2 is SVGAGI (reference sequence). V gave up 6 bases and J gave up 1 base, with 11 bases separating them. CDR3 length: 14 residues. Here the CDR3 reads CASRPDRRTDTQYF. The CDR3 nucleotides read TGTGCCAGCAGACCCGACAGGCGCACAGATACGCAGTATTTT.

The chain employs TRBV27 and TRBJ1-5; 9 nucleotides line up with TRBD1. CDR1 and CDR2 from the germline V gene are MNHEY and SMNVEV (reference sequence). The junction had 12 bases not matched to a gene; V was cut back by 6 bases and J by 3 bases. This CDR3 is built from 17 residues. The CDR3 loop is CASRKVTGQGINQPQHF. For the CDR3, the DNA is TGTGCCAGCAGAAAAGTGACGGGACAGGGAATCAATCAGCCCCAGCATTTT.

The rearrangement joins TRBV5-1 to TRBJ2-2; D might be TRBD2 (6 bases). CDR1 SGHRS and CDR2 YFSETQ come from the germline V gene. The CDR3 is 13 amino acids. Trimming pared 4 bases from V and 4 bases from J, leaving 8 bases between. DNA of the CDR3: TGCGCCAGCAGCATGGAGGGCACCGGGGAGCTGTTTTTT. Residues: CASSMEGTGELFF. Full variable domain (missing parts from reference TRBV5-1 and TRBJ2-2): KAGVTQTPRYLIKTRGQQVTLSCSPISGHRSVSWYQQTPGQGLQFLFEYFSETQRNKGNFPGRFSGRQFSNSRSEMNVSTLELGDSALYLCASSMEGTGELFFGEGSRLTVL.

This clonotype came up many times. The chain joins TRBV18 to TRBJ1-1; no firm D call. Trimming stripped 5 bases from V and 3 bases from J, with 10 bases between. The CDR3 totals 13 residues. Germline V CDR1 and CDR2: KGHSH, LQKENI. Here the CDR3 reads CASSGGQDTEAFF. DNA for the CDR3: TGTGCCAGCTCAGGAGGCCAAGACACTGAAGCTTTCTTT.

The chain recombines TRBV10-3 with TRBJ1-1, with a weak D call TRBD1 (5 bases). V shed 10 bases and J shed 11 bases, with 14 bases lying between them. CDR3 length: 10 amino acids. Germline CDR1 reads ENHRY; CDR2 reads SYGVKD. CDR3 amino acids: CASGGSVAFF. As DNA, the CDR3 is TGTGCCAGCGGGGGGTCAGTCGCTTTCTTT.

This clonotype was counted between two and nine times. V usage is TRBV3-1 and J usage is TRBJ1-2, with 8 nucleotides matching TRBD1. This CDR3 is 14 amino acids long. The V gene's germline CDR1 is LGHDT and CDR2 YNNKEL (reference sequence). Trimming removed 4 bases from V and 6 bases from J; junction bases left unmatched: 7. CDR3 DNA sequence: TGTGCCAGCAGCCCCCTCGGACAGGGTCATGGCTACACCTTC. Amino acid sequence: CASSPLGQGHGYTF.

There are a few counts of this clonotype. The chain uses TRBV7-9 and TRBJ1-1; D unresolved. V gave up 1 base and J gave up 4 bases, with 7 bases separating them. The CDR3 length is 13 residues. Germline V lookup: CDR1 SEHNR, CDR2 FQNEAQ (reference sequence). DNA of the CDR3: TGTGCCAGCAGCTTAGTAATCCGCACTGAAGCTTTCTTT. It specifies CASSLVIRTEAFF.

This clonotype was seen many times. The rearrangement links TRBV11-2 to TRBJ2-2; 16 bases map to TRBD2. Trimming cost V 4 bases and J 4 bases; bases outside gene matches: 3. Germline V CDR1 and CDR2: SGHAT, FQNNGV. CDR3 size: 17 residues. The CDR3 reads CASSSGLAGGPTGELFF. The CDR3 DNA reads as TGTGCCAGCAGCTCGGGACTAGCGGGGGGGCCCACCGGGGAGCTGTTTTTT.

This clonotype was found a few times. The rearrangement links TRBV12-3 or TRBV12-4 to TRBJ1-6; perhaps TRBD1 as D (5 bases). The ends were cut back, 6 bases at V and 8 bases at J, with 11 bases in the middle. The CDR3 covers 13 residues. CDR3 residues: CASSGAPHSPLHF. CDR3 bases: TGTGCCAGCAGCGGGGCCCCTCATTCACCCCTCCACTTT.

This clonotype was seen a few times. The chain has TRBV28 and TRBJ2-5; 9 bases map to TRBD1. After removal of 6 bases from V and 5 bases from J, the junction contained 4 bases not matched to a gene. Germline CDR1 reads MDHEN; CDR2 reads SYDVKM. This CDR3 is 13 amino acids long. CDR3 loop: CASRGQGWETQYF. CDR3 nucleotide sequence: TGTGCCAGCAGGGGACAGGGTTGGGAGACCCAGTACTTC.

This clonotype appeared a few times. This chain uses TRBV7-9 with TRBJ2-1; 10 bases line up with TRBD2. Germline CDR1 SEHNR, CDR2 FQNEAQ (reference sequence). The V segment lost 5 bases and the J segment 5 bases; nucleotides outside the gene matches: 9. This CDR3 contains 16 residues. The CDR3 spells CASSPIRTSGHNEQFF. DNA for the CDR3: TGTGCCAGCAGCCCAATAAGGACTAGCGGACACAATGAGCAGTTCTTC.

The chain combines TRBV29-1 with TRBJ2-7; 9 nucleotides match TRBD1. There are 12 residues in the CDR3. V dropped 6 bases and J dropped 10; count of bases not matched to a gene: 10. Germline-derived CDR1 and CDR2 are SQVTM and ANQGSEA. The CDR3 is CSVAKGQGGQYF. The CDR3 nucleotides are TGCAGCGTGGCCAAGGGACAGGGTGGCCAGTACTTC.

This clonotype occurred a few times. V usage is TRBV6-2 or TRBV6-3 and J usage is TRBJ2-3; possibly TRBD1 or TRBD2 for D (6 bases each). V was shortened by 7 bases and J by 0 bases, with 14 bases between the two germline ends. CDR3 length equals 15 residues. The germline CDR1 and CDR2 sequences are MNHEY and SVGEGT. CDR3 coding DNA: TGTGCCAGCAAAAGGGGGGCACAAAGCACAGATACGCAGTATTTT. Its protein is CASKRGAQSTDTQYF.

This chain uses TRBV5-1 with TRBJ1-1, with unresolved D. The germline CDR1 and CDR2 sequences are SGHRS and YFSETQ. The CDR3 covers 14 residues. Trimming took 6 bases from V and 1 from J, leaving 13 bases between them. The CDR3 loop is CASKTEDGNTEAFF. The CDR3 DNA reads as TGCGCCAGCAAGACCGAGGACGGGAACACTGAAGCTTTCTTT.

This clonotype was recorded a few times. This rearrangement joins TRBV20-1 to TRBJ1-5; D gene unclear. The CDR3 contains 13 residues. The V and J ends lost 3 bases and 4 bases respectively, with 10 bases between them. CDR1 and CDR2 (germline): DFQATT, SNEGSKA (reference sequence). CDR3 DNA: TGCAGTGCTAGTTTGGCCGTTAATCAGCCCCAGCATTTT. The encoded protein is CSASLAVNQPQHF.

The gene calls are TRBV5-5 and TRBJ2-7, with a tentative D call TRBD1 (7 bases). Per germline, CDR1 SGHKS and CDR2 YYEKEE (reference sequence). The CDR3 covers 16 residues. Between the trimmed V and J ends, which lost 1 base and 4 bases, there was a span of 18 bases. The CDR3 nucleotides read TGTGCCAGCAGCTTGCAGGGGGGACCTCAGTCGTACGAGCAGTACGTC. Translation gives CASSLQGGPQSYEQYV.

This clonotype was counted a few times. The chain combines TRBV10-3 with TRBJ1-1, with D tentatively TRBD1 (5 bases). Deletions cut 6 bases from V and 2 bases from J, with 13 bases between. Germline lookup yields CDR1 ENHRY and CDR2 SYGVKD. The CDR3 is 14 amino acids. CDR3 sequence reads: CAISRDGGNTEAFF. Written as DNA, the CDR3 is TGTGCCATCAGCCGGGACGGGGGAAACACTGAAGCTTTCTTT.

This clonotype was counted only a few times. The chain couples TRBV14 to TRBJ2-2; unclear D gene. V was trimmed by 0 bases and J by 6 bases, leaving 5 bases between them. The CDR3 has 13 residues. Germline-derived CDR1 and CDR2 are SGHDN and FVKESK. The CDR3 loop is CASSQDWAGELFF. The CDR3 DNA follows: TGTGCCAGCAGCCAAGATTGGGCCGGGGAGCTGTTTTTT.

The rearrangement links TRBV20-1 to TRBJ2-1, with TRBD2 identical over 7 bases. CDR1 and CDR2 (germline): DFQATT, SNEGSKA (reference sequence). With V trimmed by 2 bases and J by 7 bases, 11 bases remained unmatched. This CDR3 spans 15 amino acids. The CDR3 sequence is CSARSNPSGGNEQFF. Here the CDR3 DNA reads TGCAGTGCTAGATCCAACCCGTCGGGGGGTAATGAGCAGTTCTTC.

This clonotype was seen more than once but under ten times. The CDR3 coding sequence is TGTGCCAGCAGCCGGGACTGGTCCTACGAGCAGTACGTC. Translated, it gives CASSRDWSYEQYV. The chain carries TRBV5-4 and TRBJ2-7, with D possibly matching TRBD2 (6 bases). This CDR3 is built from 13 residues. Germline V gene data show CDR1 as SGHNT and CDR2 as YYREEE (reference sequence). The V gene lost 4 bases and the J gene lost 1 base, with 9 bases spanning the gap.

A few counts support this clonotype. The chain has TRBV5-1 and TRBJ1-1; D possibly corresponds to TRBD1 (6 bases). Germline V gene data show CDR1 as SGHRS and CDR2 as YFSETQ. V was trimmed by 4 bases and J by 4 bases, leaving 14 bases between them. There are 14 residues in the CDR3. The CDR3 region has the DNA TGCGCCAGCAGCCCTGCAGGGGTAGGCACTGAAGCTTTCTTT. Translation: CASSPAGVGTEAFF.

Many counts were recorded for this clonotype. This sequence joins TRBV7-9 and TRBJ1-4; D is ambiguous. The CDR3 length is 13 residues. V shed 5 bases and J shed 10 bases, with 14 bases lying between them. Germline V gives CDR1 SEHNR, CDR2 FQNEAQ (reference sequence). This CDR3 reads CASSPGGYGKLFF. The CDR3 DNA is TGTGCCAGCAGCCCCGGAGGCTACGGAAAACTGTTTTTT.

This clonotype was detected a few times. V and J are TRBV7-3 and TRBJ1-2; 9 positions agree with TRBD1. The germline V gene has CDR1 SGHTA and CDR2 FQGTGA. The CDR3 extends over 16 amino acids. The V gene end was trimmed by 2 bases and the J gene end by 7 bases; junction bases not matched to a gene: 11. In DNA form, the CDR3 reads TGTGCCAGCAGCTTATCAGGGGACAGGGACGTACGTGGCTACACCTTC. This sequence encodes CASSLSGDRDVRGYTF.

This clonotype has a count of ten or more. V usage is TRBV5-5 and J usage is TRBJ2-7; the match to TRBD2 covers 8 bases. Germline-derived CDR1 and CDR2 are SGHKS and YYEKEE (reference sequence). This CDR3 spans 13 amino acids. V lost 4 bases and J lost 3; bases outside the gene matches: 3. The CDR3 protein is CASSSSGVYEQYF. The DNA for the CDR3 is TGTGCCAGCAGCAGTAGCGGGGTCTACGAGCAGTACTTC. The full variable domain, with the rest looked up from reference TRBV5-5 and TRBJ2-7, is DAGVTQSPTHLIKTRGQQVTLRCSPISGHKSVSWYQQVLGQGPQFIFQYYEKEERGRGNFPDRFSARQFPNYSSELNVNALLLGDSALYLCASSSSGVYEQYFGPGTRLTVT.

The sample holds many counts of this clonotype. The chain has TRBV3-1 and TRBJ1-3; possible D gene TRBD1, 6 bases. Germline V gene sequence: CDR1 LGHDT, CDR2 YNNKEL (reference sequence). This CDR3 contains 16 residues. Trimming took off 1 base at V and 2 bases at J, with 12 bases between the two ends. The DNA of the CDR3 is TGTGCCAGCAGCCAAGGACAGGCGTTACCTGGAAACACCATATATTTT. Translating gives CASSQGQALPGNTIYF.

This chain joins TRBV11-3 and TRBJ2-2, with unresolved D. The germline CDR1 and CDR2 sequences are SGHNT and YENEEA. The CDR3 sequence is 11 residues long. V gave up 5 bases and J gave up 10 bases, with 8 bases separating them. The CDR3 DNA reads TGTGCCAGCAGCATTCCCTTGGAGCTGTTTTTT. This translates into CASSIPLELFF.